This T cell receptor beta chain was obtained from a study of cytomegalovirus exposure and HLA in healthy donors. Overall study findings and caveats: What a later analysis showed was that several of the most significant clusters appeared linked to common viral pathogens. It was reported that the classifier diagnosed cytomegalovirus status with high specificity and sensitivity in both the original and validation cohorts.

As regards this clone: Its antigen is unidentified.

The V end was cut by 7 bases, the J end by 2 bases, with 17 bases between. This CDR3 contains 15 residues. The germline V gene encodes CDR1 MNHEY and CDR2 SMNVEV (reference sequence). 60 Vbeta and 13 Jbeta primers were used in PCR. The data were produced by immunoSEQ multiplex PCR, yet TCRdb's version contains in-frame clones alone and is incomplete. Here the sample spans about 100,000 clones, roughly 80% being singletons. J is TRBJ1-1 and V is TRBV27; weak D call: TRBD1 (6 bases). This clonotype originated in a man aged 40-49 years in good health and CMV-seropositive. Sequenced sample: PBMCs. The CDR3 coding sequence is TGTGCCAGCACCTTGGGGGCAGGGAAAAACACTGAAGCTTTCTTT. Translated, it gives CASTLGAGKNTEAFF.